This T cell receptor beta chain comes out of a study of T-cell reconstitution after alpha-beta-depleted transplantation in children. Overall study results and limits: Once a year had passed after transplant, T-cell counts and diversity came mostly from newly produced T cells. Approximately two months post-transplant, alpha-beta T cells reportedly originated from several hundred expanded graft clones. Day-60 TCRbeta diversity that was high in some patients was derived from surviving recipient T cells and thymic progenitors.

Trimming removed 2 bases at V and 3 bases at J, with 11 bases between. The germline gives CDR1 DFQATT, CDR2 SNEGSKA (reference sequence). CDR3 length: 13 residues. In this sample, this clonotype turned up many times. Antigen: not known. The authors prepared the TCRbeta library with unique molecular identifiers. Each CDR3 protein is one row after TCRdb ran MiXCR on the PCR reads. This table has hundreds of thousands of distinct CDR3 sequences, about 12% appearing once. This receptor was obtained from a girl aged 2 to 10 with congenital amegakaryocytic thrombocytopenia, due to receive a stem cell transplant. The sequencing used PBMCs, collected before TCRalphabeta/CD19-depleted stem cell transplant. The rearrangement joins TRBV20-1 to TRBJ2-7, with a weak D call TRBD2 (6 bases). The CDR3 protein is CSARQLANYEQYF. DNA of the CDR3: TGCAGTGCTAGACAACTAGCTAACTACGAGCAGTACTTC.